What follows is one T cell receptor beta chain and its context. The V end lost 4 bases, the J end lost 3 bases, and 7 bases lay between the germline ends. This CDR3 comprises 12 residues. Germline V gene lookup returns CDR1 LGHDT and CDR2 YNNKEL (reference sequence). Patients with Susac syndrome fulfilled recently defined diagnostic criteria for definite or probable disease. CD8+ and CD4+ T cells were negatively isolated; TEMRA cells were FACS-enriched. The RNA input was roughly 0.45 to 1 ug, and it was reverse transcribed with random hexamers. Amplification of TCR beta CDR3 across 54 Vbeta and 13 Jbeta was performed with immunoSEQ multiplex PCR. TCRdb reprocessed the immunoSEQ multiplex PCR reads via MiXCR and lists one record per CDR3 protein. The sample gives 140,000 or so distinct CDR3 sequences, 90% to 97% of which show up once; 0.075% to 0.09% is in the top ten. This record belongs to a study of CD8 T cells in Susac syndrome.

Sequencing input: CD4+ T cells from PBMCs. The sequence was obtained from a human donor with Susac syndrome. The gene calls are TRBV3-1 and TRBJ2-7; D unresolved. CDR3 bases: TGTGCCAGCAGCCGCCGAGGCTACGAGCAGTACTTC. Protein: CASSRRGYEQYF.